This entry describes one T cell receptor beta chain. The data were taken from a study of T cell changes during pregnancy in multiple sclerosis. Clones were read by immunoSEQ multiplex PCR, and TCRdb kept only the in-frame ones, dropping some. The sample has tens of thousands of clones, around 92% seen once. Sequencing used peripheral blood, obtained in the third trimester of pregnancy. The source is a female donor in good health, enrolled as a control in a pregnancy study.

The CDR3 nucleotides are TGCGCCAGCAGCCCCTCAATTAGTAGCGGATACAATGAGCAGTTCTTC. This encodes CASSPSISSGYNEQFF. This chain uses TRBV5-1 with TRBJ2-1; D possibly corresponds to TRBD2 (6 bases). The CDR3 has 16 residues. Trimming took 4 bases from V and 4 from J, leaving 18 bases between them. CDR1 is SGHRS, CDR2 YFSETQ, per germline.